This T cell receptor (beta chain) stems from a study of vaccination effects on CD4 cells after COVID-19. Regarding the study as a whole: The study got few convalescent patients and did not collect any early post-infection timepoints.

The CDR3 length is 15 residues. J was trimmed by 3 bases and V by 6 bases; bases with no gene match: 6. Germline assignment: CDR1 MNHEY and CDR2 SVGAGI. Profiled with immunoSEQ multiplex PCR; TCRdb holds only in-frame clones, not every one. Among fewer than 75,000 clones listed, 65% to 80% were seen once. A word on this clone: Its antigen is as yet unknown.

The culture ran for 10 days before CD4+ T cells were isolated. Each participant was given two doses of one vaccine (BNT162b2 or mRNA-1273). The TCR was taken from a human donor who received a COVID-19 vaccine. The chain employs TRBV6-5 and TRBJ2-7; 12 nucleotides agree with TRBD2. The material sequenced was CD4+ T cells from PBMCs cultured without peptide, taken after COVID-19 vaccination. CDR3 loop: CASRREGLAGYEQYV. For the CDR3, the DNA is TGTGCCAGCAGGAGAGAGGGACTAGCGGGCTACGAGCAGTACGTC.